The clone carrying this T cell receptor beta chain showed up just a few times. Antigen specificity is unknown. The data belong to a study of T cell repertoires in cytomegalovirus infection. Study details: TCR beta signatures that were public indicated CMV infection and matching HLA type.

One entry per CDR3 protein, called by TCRdb with MiXCR from the reads. Of fewer than 250,000 distinct CDR3 sequences in the sample, approximately 22% are singletons; the top ten hold approximately 18%. Germline V CDR1 and CDR2: SGHVS, FNYEAQ. The CDR3 has 14 amino acids. Deletions cut 5 bases from V and 2 bases from J, with 11 bases between. Study-level points and caveats: Accumulated public TCR beta family frequency recognized individuals carrying CMV together with the relevant HLA. It was HLA-C-restricted CMV-specific TCR beta clonotypes that dominated the response ex vivo.

This TCR was recovered from a human donor in good health (CMV status not recorded). Some clones in this sample may be carry-over from other donors' samples. Sequenced: CD8+ T cells from PBMCs. The gene calls are TRBV7-6 and TRBJ2-3; weak D call: TRBD2 (5 bases). CDR3 loop: CASSPHGITDTQYF. CDR3 nucleotide sequence: TGTGCCAGCAGCCCCCACGGGATCACAGATACGCAGTATTTT.